The source of this T cell receptor (beta chain) is a study of blood T cell dynamics during melanoma immunotherapy. Regarding the study as a whole: PBMC repertoires of eventual disease-control patients split at W3 into clonality or diversity gains.

Sample time point: week 3, after first cycle of checkpoint inhibitor. Response was assessed by RECIST 1.1 at 12 weeks, except a couple of rapid progressors. A remark on this clone: Its specificity is not known.

Only in-frame clones appear in the TCRdb table, and some are missing; sequencing was by immunoSEQ multiplex PCR. The sample consists of about 15,000 clones, about 94% of them appearing once. This receptor was taken from a human donor with melanoma. The input for sequencing was blood, taken from a patient treated with checkpoint blockade.

The DNA for the CDR3 is TGTGCCAGCAGCCCGACTAGCGGCCGTCCACAGTACTTC. Translating gives CASSPTSGRPQYF. V and J are TRBV7-2 and TRBJ2-7; 9 nucleotides line up with TRBD2. The CDR3 has 13 residues. The V gene end was trimmed by 5 bases and the J gene end by 10 bases; junction bases not matched to a gene: 9. CDR1 is SGHTA, CDR2 FQGNSA, per germline.